Each of the 15 T cell receptor beta chains below was sequenced from the same sample in a study of T cell repertoires in cytomegalovirus infection (dated by TCRdb to about 2019). Explained via the paper, the treatment or condition label denotes: in vitro stimulation with specific CMV peptide epitopes to enrich CMV-specific T cells. These receptors have no known antigen. Sequenced using an Illumina HiSeq 1500. Using fastp trimming at Q25 and MiXCR clonotype assembly, TCRdb reanalyzed the public sequencing data and kept in-frame beta chains. Duplicate CDR3 protein sequences are folded into a single record with the most common DNA and genes. The sample table lists 750,000 to 900,000 distinct CDR3 sequences, about 29% of them with a count of one. 13% of the sample goes to the ten largest clones. Sequencing used cultured CD8+ T cells from PBMCs, obtained from culture after CMV antigen stimulation. These receptors were obtained from a human donor in good health (CMV status not recorded). Some clones in this sample may be carry-over from other donors' samples.

The chain employs TRBV7-2 and TRBJ1-5, with a weak D call TRBD1 (5 bases). The CDR3 sequence is 17 residues long. Germline CDR1 and CDR2: SGHTA and FQGNSA. V shed 4 bases and J shed 3 bases, with 19 bases lying between them. In DNA, the CDR3 is TGTGCCAGCAGCTCACGACAGTTTGAAGGTTTCAATCAGCCCCAGCATTTT. Translated: CASSSRQFEGFNQPQHF.

The genes are TRBV6-6 and TRBJ1-6, with D perhaps matching TRBD1 (6 bases). Germline CDR1 MNHNY, CDR2 SVGAGI (reference sequence). The CDR3 runs to 16 residues. Deletions cut 5 bases from V and 3 bases from J, with 14 bases between. CDR3 nucleotides: TGTGCCAGCAGTCCGAGAGGACAGAGCTATAATTCACCCCTCCACTTT. Its translation is CASSPRGQSYNSPLHF.

This clonotype was detected a few times. The V gene is TRBV10-3, the J gene TRBJ2-7, with D perhaps matching TRBD2 (6 bases). Germline V gene lookup returns CDR1 ENHRY and CDR2 SYGVKD. The germline V and J ends were trimmed by 2 bases and 3 bases, with 20 bases remaining between them. This CDR3 region has 17 residues. The DNA for the CDR3 is TGTGCCATCAGTGAGACCCGGGACTCGAGGAGAATCTACGAGCAGTACTTC. Amino acid sequence: CAISETRDSRRIYEQYF.

The chain uses TRBV7-6 and TRBJ2-2, with unresolved D. The V gene's germline CDR1 is SGHVS and CDR2 FNYEAQ. The V end was cut by 5 bases, the J end by 2 bases, with 12 bases between. This CDR3 comprises 15 residues. The CDR3 protein is CASSRLVVNTGELFF. CDR3 sequence (DNA): TGTGCCAGCAGCCGTTTAGTGGTCAACACCGGGGAGCTGTTTTTT. The whole variable domain, filled in from reference TRBV7-6 and TRBJ2-2, reads GAGVSQSPRYKVTKRGQDVALRCDPISGHVSLYWYRQALGQGPEFLTYFNYEAQQDKSGLPNDRFSAERPEGSISTLTIQRTEQRDSAMYRCASSRLVVNTGELFFGEGSRLTVL.

The chain joins TRBV10-3 to TRBJ2-3; 9 nucleotides line up with TRBD1. The CDR3 length is 18 residues. Germline values: CDR1 ENHRY, CDR2 SYGVKD. V shed 6 bases and J 2 bases; nucleotides not matched to a gene: 15. This CDR3 is CAIRHDRPGQGFTDTQYF. For the CDR3, the DNA is TGTGCCATCAGACACGACCGACCGGGACAGGGATTCACAGATACGCAGTATTTT.

The chain combines TRBV2 with TRBJ2-3, with D perhaps TRBD2 (5 bases). The CDR3 covers 16 residues. V was clipped by 3 bases and J by 4 bases, with 17 bases between them. CDR1 SNHLY and CDR2 FYNNEI come from the germline V gene. This CDR3 is CASSEFGELVPDTQYF. The CDR3 DNA follows: TGTGCCAGCAGTGAGTTTGGGGAGTTGGTCCCAGATACGCAGTATTTT.

This chain uses TRBV4-1 with TRBJ2-1; 7 nucleotides line up with TRBD2. This CDR3 contains 16 residues. J was trimmed by 0 bases and V by 5 bases; bases with no gene match: 7. Germline V gene sequence: CDR1 MGHRA, CDR2 YSYEKL. The CDR3 DNA reads TGCGCCAGCAGCTCGGGGGGACTCGTCTCCTACAATGAGCAGTTCTTC. It is translated as CASSSGGLVSYNEQFF.

V gene TRBV29-1 combines with J gene TRBJ2-1; D call uncertain. V lost 3 bases and J lost 5, with 17 bases in between. This CDR3 contains 15 residues. Germline V lookup: CDR1 SQVTM, CDR2 ANQGSEA. The CDR3 here is CSVDQSGVVHNEQFF. CDR3 nucleotide sequence: TGCAGCGTTGATCAGAGTGGGGTAGTCCACAATGAGCAGTTCTTC.

This clonotype was detected only a few times. J is TRBJ1-5 and V is TRBV24-1, with 9 nucleotides matching TRBD1. V gave up 5 bases and J gave up 0 bases; unmatched junction bases: 22. The CDR3 is 22 residues long. CDR1 and CDR2 (germline): KGHDR, SFDVKD. The DNA for the CDR3 is TGTGCCACCAGTGCTATTCTGGTTAGCCGGGACAGGGAACCCCATAGCAATCAGCCCCAGCATTTT. Translating it yields CATSAILVSRDREPHSNQPQHF.

Note on this clonotype: At one end the junction does not follow the germline gene, possibly because of a read error. V gene TRBV6-1 combines with J gene TRBJ1-1, with D tentatively TRBD1 (6 bases). This CDR3 is 14 amino acids long. CDR1 MNHNS and CDR2 SASEGT come from the germline V gene. This CDR3 reads CVSSRTVSGTEAFF. The CDR3 nucleotides read TGTGTCAGCAGTAGGACAGTTTCAGGGACTGAAGCTTTCTTT.

This clonotype was recorded once. CDR3 DNA sequence: TGTGCCAGTAGTATATGGGACAGGGGGCGGAATGAGCAGTTCTTC. It is translated as CASSIWDRGRNEQFF. The chain recombines TRBV19 with TRBJ2-1; 12 bases align to TRBD1. Germline CDR1 LNHDA, CDR2 SQIVND (reference sequence). The CDR3 is 15 residues long. The V gene end was trimmed by 2 bases and the J gene end by 7 bases; junction bases not matched to a gene: 3.

This clonotype was detected only a few times. This chain connects TRBV29-1 to TRBJ2-3, with D possibly being TRBD1 (5 bases). V shed 5 bases and J shed 1 base, with 7 bases lying between them. Germline V lookup: CDR1 SQVTM, CDR2 ANQGSEA. This CDR3 contains 12 residues. The CDR3 sequence: CSVPRGTDTQYF. The DNA for the CDR3 is TGCAGCGTTCCCAGGGGCACAGATACGCAGTATTTT.

V and J are TRBV27 and TRBJ1-4, with D possibly TRBD1 on 6 matching bases. The CDR3 contains 16 residues. Germline V gene lookup returns CDR1 MNHEY and CDR2 SMNVEV (reference sequence). With 5 bases removed from V and 7 bases from J, the gap between germline ends came to 20 bases. The CDR3 nucleotides read TGTGCCAGCAGTAGAGCTTCGAGGACAGCTCTTGAAAAACTGTTTTTT. Encoded protein: CASSRASRTALEKLFF.

This clonotype was observed a handful of times. Compared with germline, one end of the junction differs, possibly owing to a read error. V usage is TRBV27 and J usage is TRBJ2-7; D perhaps matches TRBD2 (5 bases). The germline V gene encodes CDR1 MNHEY and CDR2 SMNVEV (reference sequence). This CDR3 region has 13 residues. CDR3 coding DNA: TGTGCCAGCAGCTTATCTGAGGGCTACGAGCAGTACTTC. Its protein is CASSLSEGYEQYF.

This clonotype appeared a few times. The V and J genes are TRBV28 and TRBJ1-1, with D perhaps matching TRBD1 (6 bases). The CDR3 contains 12 residues. CDR1 is MDHEN and CDR2 is SYDVKM in the germline V gene. The V and J ends lost 11 bases and 2 bases respectively, with 12 bases between them. DNA of the CDR3: TGTGCCGGGGGGGCGGACAACACTGAAGCTTTCTTT. Protein sequence: CAGGADNTEAFF. The full variable domain, completed using reference TRBV28 and TRBJ1-1, is DVKVTQSSRYLVKRTGEKVFLECVQDMDHENMFWYRQDPGLGLRLIYFSYDVKMKEKGDIPEGYSVSREKKERFSLILESASTNQTSMYLCAGGADNTEAFFGQGTRLTVV.